These T cell receptor beta chains were read from a single sample in a study of CD8 T cells in ankylosing spondylitis. TCRdb fed the 5' RACE reads into MiXCR, producing one record per CDR3 protein. The table records 350,000 or so distinct CDR3 sequences, roughly 8% of them present only once. Sequenced input: blood, either unsorted or a sorted T cell fraction (not recorded which). The receptors originated from a male donor with ankylosing spondylitis. Each CDR3 is given with its conserved first and last residue. The order of the fields is clone size, V gene, D gene, J gene, CDR3 DNA, CDR3 protein. The D gene is left open where the match is weak. Expanded clones get a size class; other rows say once, few or many, or leave the size out.

size: many; V: TRBV7-2; D: .; J: TRBJ1-2; DNA: TGTGCCAGCAGCGGGACCAGGGAACCTAACTATGGCTACACCTTC; CDR3: CASSGTREPNYGYTF
size: .; V: TRBV20-1; D: .; J: TRBJ2-1; DNA: TGCAGTGCTAGAGATGGCCGGGATGAGCAGTTCTTC; CDR3: CSARDGRDEQFF
size: .; V: TRBV11-2; D: .; J: TRBJ2-4; DNA: TGTGCCAGCAGCCTGACACCCAGTAGGACGAGGGACTTC; CDR3: CASSLTPSRTRDF
size: .; V: TRBV9; D: TRBD1; J: TRBJ2-1; DNA: TGTGCCAGCAGCGTAGACGGGACAGCCCACGTCTATGAGCAGTTCTTC; CDR3: CASSVDGTAHVYEQFF
size: .; V: TRBV7-6; D: TRBD2; J: TRBJ2-5; DNA: TGTGCCAGCAGCTCCCTATTGGGAGGGCCTAAAGAGACCCAGTACTTC; CDR3: CASSSLLGGPKETQYF
size: .; V: TRBV5-1; D: .; J: TRBJ2-5; DNA: TGCGCCAGCAGCGCCGGGACCGAGACCCAGTACTTC; CDR3: CASSAGTETQYF
size: many; V: TRBV5-1; D: .; J: TRBJ2-5; DNA: TGCGCCAGCAGTTTGATGGGGTTGGAGACCCAGTACTTC; CDR3: CASSLMGLETQYF
size: few; V: TRBV10-3; D: TRBD2; J: TRBJ2-1; DNA: TGTGCCATCAGTGTGGCGGGAGGGCCTCGGAATGAGCAGTTCTTC; CDR3: CAISVAGGPRNEQFF
size: .; V: TRBV27; D: .; J: TRBJ1-4; DNA: TGTGCCAGCGGGGCGGGAAAACTGTTTTTT; CDR3: CASGAGKLFF
size: .; V: TRBV5-1; D: .; J: TRBJ2-3; DNA: TGCGCCAGCAGCTTGGACAGTCCCACAGATACGCAGTATTTT; CDR3: CASSLDSPTDTQYF
size: .; V: TRBV7-6; D: TRBD2; J: TRBJ2-7; DNA: TGTGCCAGCAGCTTAGTAACCGGGACTAGCGGAAGCTCCTACGAGCAGTACTTC; CDR3: CASSLVTGTSGSSYEQYF
size: few; V: TRBV29-1; D: .; J: TRBJ1-1; DNA: TGCAGCGTCGGTACCACAGGGCCAACTGAAGCTTTCTTT; CDR3: CSVGTTGPTEAFF
size: few; V: TRBV6-5; D: .; J: TRBJ2-1; DNA: TGTGCCAGCAGTTACTCGATGGTTTACAATGAGCAGTTCTTC; CDR3: CASSYSMVYNEQFF
size: .; V: TRBV19; D: .; J: TRBJ2-1; DNA: TGTGCCAGTAGGCCCTTCACCGGGTCCTACAATGAGCAGTTCTTC; CDR3: CASRPFTGSYNEQFF
size: few; V: TRBV20-1; D: TRBD1; J: TRBJ2-3; DNA: TGCAGTGCTAGAGGGACAGGGGGCGGTGAATCAGGGACGCAGTATTTT; CDR3: CSARGTGGGESGTQYF
size: .; V: TRBV20-1; D: TRBD2; J: TRBJ2-1; DNA: TGCAGTGCTCCCCGACTAGCGGGAGGGAACAATGAGCAGTTCTTC; CDR3: CSAPRLAGGNNEQFF
size: many; V: TRBV6-5; D: .; J: TRBJ1-2; DNA: TGTGCCAGCAGTTACTCGGCTGGGTACAGGAAGTTGGATGGTGGCTACACCTTC; CDR3: CASSYSAGYRKLDGGYTF
size: .; V: TRBV5-1; D: .; J: TRBJ2-3; DNA: TGCGCCAGCAGCTCCTCACCGGGACTGCCGGGGACCGGTGACAGTACAAATACGCAGTATTTT; CDR3: CASSSSPGLPGTGDSTNTQYF
size: many; V: TRBV7-8; D: .; J: TRBJ1-2; DNA: TGTGCCAGCAGCTTCGGCCTGAACTATGGCTACACCTTC; CDR3: CASSFGLNYGYTF
size: many; V: TRBV4-3; D: TRBD1; J: TRBJ2-2; DNA: TGCGCCAGCAGCCACCGGGACAGGGCGATCGGGGAGCTGTTTTTT; CDR3: CASSHRDRAIGELFF
size: .; V: TRBV28; D: .; J: TRBJ2-4; DNA: TGTGCCAGCAGCAAAGGGGATTACGGCAAAAACATTCAGTACTTC; CDR3: CASSKGDYGKNIQYF
size: .; V: TRBV20-1; D: .; J: TRBJ2-5; DNA: TGCAGTGCTAGAGGCTGGATAACGAGACAAGAGACCCAGTACTTC; CDR3: CSARGWITRQETQYF
size: few; V: TRBV28; D: .; J: TRBJ2-3; DNA: TGTGCCAGCAGTTCCCCCCGGAAGACGCAGTATTTT; CDR3: CASSSPRKTQYF
size: .; V: TRBV27; D: .; J: TRBJ2-1; DNA: TGTGCCAGCAGTTCTTCTGGGGGTTCCTACAATGAGCAGTTCTTC; CDR3: CASSSSGGSYNEQFF
size: many; V: TRBV6-5; D: .; J: TRBJ1-2; DNA: TGTGCCAGCAGTTACTGGGGTGGAAGAGCCCGTAGCTATGGCTACACCTTC; CDR3: CASSYWGGRARSYGYTF
size: many; V: TRBV7-8; D: TRBD1; J: TRBJ2-1; DNA: TGTGCCAGCAGCTTAGTGGGGAGGACAGGGTCGGCGGGAATCCCCAATGAGCAGTTCTTC; CDR3: CASSLVGRTGSAGIPNEQFF
size: .; V: TRBV5-6; D: TRBD2; J: TRBJ2-3; DNA: TGTGCCAGCAGCTCGCTGCGAGCGGGATTGGGAGATACGCAGTATTTT; CDR3: CASSSLRAGLGDTQYF
size: .; V: TRBV18; D: TRBD1; J: TRBJ1-1; DNA: TGTGCCAGCTCAAAGACAGGGGAGAACACTGAAGCTTTCTTT; CDR3: CASSKTGENTEAFF
size: many; V: TRBV12-3/TRBV12-4; D: .; J: TRBJ2-2; DNA: TGTGCCAGCAGTTTTTTGCGGAACACCGGGGAGCTGTTTTTT; CDR3: CASSFLRNTGELFF
size: .; V: TRBV5-1; D: .; J: TRBJ1-1; DNA: TGCGCCAGCAGCTCTCGGGGCCCAGACACTGAAGCTTTCTTT; CDR3: CASSSRGPDTEAFF
size: few; V: TRBV19; D: TRBD1; J: TRBJ2-1; DNA: TGTGCCAGTAGTTTCTGGACAGGTGAGCAGTTCTTC; CDR3: CASSFWTGEQFF
size: many; V: TRBV28; D: TRBD2; J: TRBJ2-1; DNA: TGTGCCAGCAGTCCTCTAGCGGGAGGGAGTTACACAGGAAGGACATGGCAGTTCTTC; CDR3: CASSPLAGGSYTGRTWQFF
size: .; V: TRBV7-3; D: .; J: TRBJ2-7; DNA: TGTGCCAGCAGCTTAATGGGGACACCGCCCTACGAGCAGTACTTC; CDR3: CASSLMGTPPYEQYF
size: .; V: TRBV15; D: TRBD1; J: TRBJ2-1; DNA: TGTGCCACCAGCAAAGGACAGGGTAACAATGAGCAGTTCTTC; CDR3: CATSKGQGNNEQFF
size: few; V: TRBV16; D: .; J: TRBJ2-1; DNA: TGTGCCAGCAGCCAAGTGTGGGAGGTGAGCTCCTACAATGAGCAGTTCTTC; CDR3: CASSQVWEVSSYNEQFF
size: few; V: TRBV9; D: .; J: TRBJ1-5; DNA: TGTGCCAGCAGCCCCCTTGGGGGGCCGGGTCAGCCCCAGCATTTT; CDR3: CASSPLGGPGQPQHF
size: .; V: TRBV5-1; D: .; J: TRBJ2-7; DNA: TGCGCCAGCAGCTTGGGGTTAGGCGGCTACGAGCAGTACTTC; CDR3: CASSLGLGGYEQYF
size: many; V: TRBV10-3; D: TRBD1; J: TRBJ1-5; DNA: TGTGCCATCAGTGATCCGACGGACAGGGACAATCAGCCCCAGCATTTT; CDR3: CAISDPTDRDNQPQHF
size: .; V: TRBV11-2; D: .; J: TRBJ1-1; DNA: TGTGCCAGCAGCTCCCGGGACTCTGGAGGACACACTGAAGCTTTCTTT; CDR3: CASSSRDSGGHTEAFF